These T cell receptor beta chains were read from a single sample in a study of T-cell reconstitution after alpha-beta-depleted transplantation in children. TCRdb analysed the PCR reads with MiXCR anew, one entry per CDR3 protein. This table has over 150,000 distinct CDR3 sequences, more than 14% appearing once. The starting material was PBMCs from the stem cell graft donor, obtained from the stem cell graft. The receptors were gathered from a human donor who donated a stem cell graft to a child with acute lymphoblastic leukemia. Each CDR3 is given without its conserved first and last residue. Fields, in order: V gene, J gene, CDR3 protein.

TRBV3-1	TRBJ2-3	ASSRRQGVTTDTQY
TRBV29-1	TRBJ2-7	SVERTSGRGQY
TRBV29-1	TRBJ2-3	SVGGIAGSTDTQY
TRBV12-3/TRBV12-4	TRBJ1-6	ASSLVGVSPLH
TRBV18	TRBJ2-6	ASSLRTGEDLRSSGANVLT
TRBV20-1	TRBJ2-1	SARPGIGSYNEQF
TRBV7-9	TRBJ2-7	ASSSSGHHYEQY
TRBV6-5	TRBJ1-2	ASSYGGTGGHPNYGYT
TRBV5-1	TRBJ2-1	ASSQSTPYNEQF
TRBV7-9	TRBJ2-5	ASSLAHVGARETQY
TRBV29-1	TRBJ1-2	SVALGDRGGYT
TRBV27	TRBJ2-5	ATEETQY
TRBV20-1	TRBJ1-2	SARRVDTRAYGYT
TRBV4-1	TRBJ2-5	ASSPTGLEVTQY
TRBV12-3/TRBV12-4	TRBJ1-2	ASSLAGVHYGYT
TRBV28	TRBJ1-1	ASSLLGEEAEAF
TRBV6-2/TRBV6-3	TRBJ2-7	ASSYSHGMGAQGNSHEQY
TRBV9	TRBJ1-2	ASSQNRATENYGYT
TRBV28	TRBJ1-2	ASSWRGRDRVLYGYT
TRBV6-1	TRBJ2-1	ASKMTGGGNEQF
TRBV5-5	TRBJ1-6	ASATPGTDSPLH
TRBV20-1	TRBJ2-5	SASLIPLAPETQY
TRBV20-1	TRBJ1-2	SARSVREVNYGYT
TRBV12-3/TRBV12-4	TRBJ2-2	ASTRQGARTGELF
TRBV12-3/TRBV12-4	TRBJ2-1	ASSPGPGYNEQF
TRBV20-1	TRBJ2-5	SAIGASGNPYQETQY
TRBV5-1	TRBJ2-6	ASSPGLRPPYGANVLT
TRBV21-1	TRBJ2-7	APMAGPSYEQY
TRBV20-1	TRBJ1-2	SARAQTGNYGYT
TRBV6-5	TRBJ2-1	ASIFTSGNEQF
TRBV30	TRBJ2-2	AWRRGLPLPGELF
TRBV6-5	TRBJ2-3	ASSSNNRETDTQY
TRBV30	TRBJ2-1	AWSVLAGSYNEQF
TRBV7-9	TRBJ2-5	ASSLGLAGVGETQY
TRBV20-1	TRBJ2-1	SASLAGAIENNEQF
TRBV5-4	TRBJ2-3	ASSLEYGGRDTQY
TRBV6-7	TRBJ2-7	ASRLFPTDSQY
TRBV11-2	TRBJ2-1	ASSSTGHNEQF
TRBV13	TRBJ2-1	ASSLGLPDQQF
TRBV25-1	TRBJ2-7	ASSARDGAYEQY
TRBV7-8	TRBJ2-7	ASSFDHLYEQY
TRBV5-4	TRBJ2-2	AISSGPPGELF
TRBV30	TRBJ2-1	AWEDSSYNEQF
TRBV4-1	TRBJ1-1	ASSHPSERRNTEAF
TRBV5-1	TRBJ2-5	ASSQGATDGKTQY
TRBV29-1	TRBJ2-6	SVRSGANVLT
TRBV12-3/TRBV12-4	TRBJ2-1	ASSLPGEYNEQF
TRBV28	TRBJ2-1	ASSLRTSGRNEQF
TRBV5-1	TRBJ1-2	ASSLEGQGMDGYT
TRBV5-1	TRBJ1-2	ASATGADYGYT
TRBV29-1	TRBJ2-1	SVEGLAGGLYLYNEQF
TRBV20-1	TRBJ1-4	SARALQGDLATNEKLF
TRBV6-5	TRBJ2-3	ASSYSRAADTQY
TRBV4-2	TRBJ2-1	ASSRAPEARGHEQF